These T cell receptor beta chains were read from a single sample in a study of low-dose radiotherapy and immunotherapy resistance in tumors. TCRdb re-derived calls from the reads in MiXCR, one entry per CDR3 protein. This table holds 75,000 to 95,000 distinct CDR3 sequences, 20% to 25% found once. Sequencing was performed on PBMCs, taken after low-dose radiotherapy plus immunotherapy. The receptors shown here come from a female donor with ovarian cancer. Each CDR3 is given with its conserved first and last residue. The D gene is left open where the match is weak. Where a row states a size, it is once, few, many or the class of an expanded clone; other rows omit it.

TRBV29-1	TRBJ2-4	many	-	CSARPTEAKNIQYF	TGCAGCGCCCGCCCCACAGAAGCCAAAAACATTCAGTACTTC
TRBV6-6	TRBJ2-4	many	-	CASISNGPNIQYF	TGTGCCAGCATCTCAAATGGACCGAACATTCAGTACTTC
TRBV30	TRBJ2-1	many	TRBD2	CAWSGSGGAYNEQFF	TGTGCCTGGAGCGGTAGCGGGGGGGCCTACAATGAGCAGTTCTTC
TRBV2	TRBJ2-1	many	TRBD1	CASSTDRGRYNEQFF	TGTGCCAGCAGCACGGACAGGGGAAGGTACAATGAGCAGTTCTTC
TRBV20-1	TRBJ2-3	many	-	CSAISGTTGDTQYF	TGCAGTGCTATCAGCGGAACAACGGGCGATACGCAGTATTTT
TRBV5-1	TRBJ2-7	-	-	CASRAGLPSTGLGEQYF	TGCGCCAGCAGGGCGGGACTCCCATCCACGGGCTTGGGGGAGCAGTACTTC
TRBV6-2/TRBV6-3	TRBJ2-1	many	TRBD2	CASKPSGSGSSYNEQFF	TGTGCCAGCAAACCTAGCGGGAGCGGAAGCTCCTACAATGAGCAGTTCTTC
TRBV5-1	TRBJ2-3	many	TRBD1	CASSLVGRGPTDTQYF	TGCGCCAGCAGCTTGGTTGGCAGGGGGCCCACAGATACGCAGTATTTT
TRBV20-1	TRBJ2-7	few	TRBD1	CSARKPGQGREQYF	TGCAGTGCTAGAAAACCGGGACAGGGCCGCGAGCAGTACTTC
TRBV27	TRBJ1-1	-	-	CASPTHDGTEAFF	TGTGCCAGCCCGACTCACGATGGCACTGAAGCTTTCTTT
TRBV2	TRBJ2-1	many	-	CASSERGRLRVSSYNEQFF	TGTGCCAGCAGTGAACGGGGACGGCTACGGGTGAGCTCCTACAATGAGCAGTTCTTC
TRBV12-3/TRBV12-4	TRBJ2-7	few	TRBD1	CASSARDRESYEQYF	TGTGCCAGCAGTGCCCGGGACAGAGAGTCCTACGAGCAGTACTTC
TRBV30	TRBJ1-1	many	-	CAWSVLLGSEAFF	TGTGCCTGGAGTGTACTTCTGGGATCTGAAGCTTTCTTT
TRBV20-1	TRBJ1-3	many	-	CSVLVGGNTIYF	TGCAGTGTTCTCGTGGGCGGAAACACCATATATTTT
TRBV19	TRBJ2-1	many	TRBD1	CASTISTGGHEQFF	TGTGCCAGTACCATAAGCACAGGGGGCCATGAGCAGTTCTTC